This is a list of T cell receptor beta chains from one sample in a study of PD-1 blockade in classical Hodgkin lymphoma. TCRdb's table, derived via immunoSEQ multiplex PCR, lists solely in-frame clones and lacks some. The profile shows fewer than 20,000 clones, just under 80% of them singletons. The sample consisted of CD4+ T cells from blood, taken before the fourth cycle of nivolumab. These receptors came from a human donor with classical Hodgkin lymphoma. The CDR3 runs from the conserved cysteine through the conserved F or W. The D gene is left open where the match is weak. Size tells how often a clone was seen (once, few, many) or the class of an expanded clone, and some rows leave it out.

TRBJ2-1 | - | - | 14 | TRBV5-4 | CASSLAGILNEQFF | TGTGCCAGCAGCTTGGCGGGGATTCTCAATGAGCAGTTCTTC
TRBJ2-7 | - | - | 15 | TRBV28 | CASSSRPVGGDEQYF | TGTGCCAGCAGTTCGCGACCGGTGGGGGGTGACGAGCAGTACTTC
TRBJ1-3 | - | medium-sized | 11 | TRBV28 | CASSLGNTIYF | TGTGCCAGCAGTTTAGGAAACACCATATATTTT
TRBJ2-7 | - | - | 13 | TRBV19 | CASSIRRGGEQYF | TGTGCCAGTAGTATCCGAAGGGGCGGCGAGCAGTACTTC
TRBJ2-3 | - | - | 14 | TRBV28 | CASSSSGVTDTQYF | TGTGCCAGCAGTTCATCGGGAGTCACAGATACGCAGTATTTT
TRBJ2-7 | - | few | 13 | TRBV6-5 | CASSYSLLGEQYF | TGTGCCAGCAGTTACTCCCTACTCGGGGAGCAGTACTTC
TRBJ2-7 | - | - | 15 | TRBV2 | CASSEWQGLPYEQYF | TGTGCCAGCAGTGAGTGGCAGGGCCTACCCTACGAGCAGTACTTC
TRBJ2-1 | TRBD2 | once | 17 | TRBV7-6 | CASSSHVSGSPYNEQFF | TGTGCCAGCAGCTCTCACGTGAGCGGGAGCCCCTACAATGAGCAGTTCTTC
TRBJ2-2 | - | - | 13 | TRBV29-1 | CSVEGTHTGELFF | TGCAGCGTTGAAGGGACCCACACCGGGGAGCTGTTTTTT
TRBJ2-7 | TRBD1 | - | 14 | TRBV9 | CASSADRGLNEQYF | TGTGCCAGCAGCGCGGACAGGGGGCTGAACGAGCAGTACTTC
TRBJ1-5 | - | medium-sized | 14 | TRBV19 | CASSTPTDNQPQHF | TGTGCCAGTAGTACCCCGACAGACAATCAGCCCCAGCATTTT
TRBJ1-1 | - | - | 14 | TRBV6-5 | CASSFVSPNTEAFF | TGTGCCAGCAGTTTTGTCAGCCCGAACACTGAAGCTTTCTTT
TRBJ2-7 | TRBD1 | - | 14 | TRBV27 | CASSLGQGPYEQYF | TGTGCCAGCAGTTTGGGACAGGGACCCTACGAGCAGTACTTC
TRBJ2-7 | - | - | 11 | TRBV6-6 | CASSYSIEQYF | TGTGCCAGCAGTTACTCGATTGAGCAGTACTTC
TRBJ1-1 | - | - | 14 | TRBV13 | CASSLGDRRAEAFF | TGTGCCAGCAGCCTGGGAGACAGGCGGGCTGAAGCTTTCTTT
TRBJ2-5 | TRBD2 | - | 17 | TRBV5-1 | CASSLGALAGGVETQYF | TGCGCCAGCAGCTTGGGGGCTCTAGCGGGAGGTGTGGAGACCCAGTACTTC
TRBJ1-4 | - | medium-sized | 13 | TRBV11-2 | CASRLTGSEKLFF | TGTGCCAGCAGGCTCACAGGGTCCGAAAAACTGTTTTTT
TRBJ2-7 | TRBD2 | - | 16 | TRBV10-3 | CAISESMASGSYEQYF | TGTGCCATCAGTGAGTCGATGGCTAGCGGGAGCTACGAGCAGTACTTC
TRBJ2-1 | TRBD2 | - | 15 | TRBV15 | CATSRVGRLYDEQFF | TGTGCCACCAGCAGAGTCGGGAGGCTCTATGATGAGCAGTTCTTC
TRBJ1-1 | TRBD1 | - | 14 | TRBV10-2 | CASRIKTGTAEAFF | TGCGCCAGCAGGATAAAAACCGGGACAGCTGAAGCTTTCTTT
TRBJ1-1 | - | medium-sized | 14 | TRBV27 | CASRLQASNTEAFF | TGTGCCAGCAGACTCCAGGCGTCGAACACTGAAGCTTTCTTT
TRBJ2-3 | - | once | 11 | TRBV20-1 | CRAASGDTQYF | TGCAGGGCCGCGAGTGGCGATACGCAGTATTTT
TRBJ1-5 | - | - | 14 | TRBV10-3 | CAISESSLRQPQHF | TGTGCCATCAGTGAGTCCTCCCTCAGACAGCCCCAGCATTTT
TRBJ2-7 | TRBD2 | - | 16 | TRBV13 | CASSLKGGTSGRTKYF | TGTGCCAGCAGTTTAAAGGGCGGGACTAGCGGGAGGACGAAGTACTTC
TRBJ2-6 | TRBD2 | few | 21 | TRBV5-1 | CASSLAVPRTSVLSGANVLTF | TGCGCCAGCAGCTTGGCGGTCCCTCGGACTAGCGTACTCTCTGGGGCCAACGTCCTGACTTTC
TRBJ2-5 | TRBD1 | - | 15 | TRBV6-1 | CASSVGTGLVETQYF | TGTGCCAGCAGTGTCGGGACAGGTCTGGTCGAGACCCAGTACTTC
TRBJ1-5 | - | - | 18 | TRBV6-1 | CASSELGRGSYSNQPQHF | TGTGCCAGCAGTGAATTAGGGAGGGGTTCATATAGCAATCAGCCCCAGCATTTT
TRBJ1-1 | - | - | 15 | TRBV7-8 | CASSLVGGRHTEAFF | TGTGCCAGCAGCTTAGTCGGGGGTCGGCACACTGAAGCTTTCTTT
TRBJ1-1 | TRBD1 | - | 15 | TRBV19 | CASRIGTGLNTEAFF | TGTGCCAGTAGGATCGGGACAGGGCTGAACACTGAAGCTTTCTTT
TRBJ1-2 | - | - | 13 | TRBV10-3 | CAITGQGTYGYTF | TGTGCCATCACCGGCCAGGGAACCTATGGCTACACCTTC
TRBJ2-3 | - | - | 15 | TRBV21-1 | CASSNPGHYTDTQYF | TGTGCCAGCAGCAACCCGGGACATTACACAGATACGCAGTATTTT
TRBJ1-5 | - | - | 20 | TRBV5-1 | CASSFAALTRIKPDNQPQHF | TGCGCCAGCAGCTTTGCGGCCCTCACACGAATAAAGCCTGATAATCAGCCCCAGCATTTT
TRBJ2-7 | TRBD2 | - | 15 | TRBV7-9 | CASSLGLAGGNEQYF | TGTGCCAGCAGCTTAGGACTAGCGGGAGGCAACGAGCAGTACTTC
TRBJ2-3 | - | - | 11 | TRBV10-2 | CASYSTDTQYF | TGCGCCTCCTATAGCACAGATACGCAGTATTTT
TRBJ1-1 | - | - | 13 | TRBV19 | CASSIGAITEAFF | TGTGCCAGTAGTATTGGGGCAATTACTGAAGCTTTCTTT
TRBJ1-4 | - | once | 15 | TRBV19 | CASSIGTGGSEKLFF | TGTGCCAGTAGTATCGGAACGGGGGGCAGTGAAAAACTGTTTTTT
TRBJ2-3 | - | - | 11 | TRBV6-1 | CASSAMDTQYF | TGTGCCAGCAGTGCTATGGATACGCAGTATTTT
TRBJ2-2 | - | - | 16 | TRBV4-1 | CASSQTPGQRTGELFF | TGCGCCAGCAGCCAGACACCGGGACAAAGGACCGGGGAGCTGTTTTTT
TRBJ2-7 | - | - | 11 | TRBV20-1 | CSARGGYEQYF | TGCAGTGCTAGGGGCGGGTACGAGCAGTACTTC
TRBJ1-1 | TRBD1 | few | 15 | TRBV4-1 | CASSLRDRAMREAFF | TGCGCCAGCAGCCTTCGGGACAGGGCAATGCGTGAAGCTTTCTTT
TRBJ2-1 | TRBD2 | few | 15 | TRBV2 | CASSEEAGGVNEQFF | TGTGCCAGCAGTGAAGAGGCGGGAGGGGTCAATGAGCAGTTCTTC
TRBJ1-4 | - | - | 15 | TRBV5-8 | CASSLAGTQNEKLFF | TGTGCCAGCAGCTTGGCCGGGACACAGAATGAAAAACTGTTTTTT
TRBJ1-2 | TRBD1 | once | 13 | TRBV10-2 | CASSGAGGYGYTF | TGCGCCAGCAGTGGGGCAGGGGGATATGGCTACACCTTC